This is a list of T cell receptor beta chains from one sample in a study of long-term antiretroviral therapy in people with HIV. Using immunoSEQ multiplex PCR, the repertoire was profiled, and TCRdb retains in-frame clones only, with some absent. The profile shows 25,000 to 35,000 clones, 75% to 85% of them singletons. Sequences were derived from unsorted PBMCs, sampled 0.3 years after starting antiretroviral therapy. The receptors were sampled from a middle-aged man with HIV. Each CDR3 is given with its conserved first and last residue. D genes are given only for firm matches. Rows give clone size only sometimes, using once, few, many, or a class for an expanded clone.

j_gene: TRBJ2-1
v_gene: TRBV28
d_gene: TRBD1
abundance: .
CDR3aa: CASSLAGTGNYNEQFF
CDR3nt: TGTGCCAGCAGTTTAGCCGGGACAGGCAACTACAATGAGCAGTTCTTC

j_gene: TRBJ1-2
v_gene: TRBV5-1
d_gene: TRBD1
abundance: .
CDR3aa: CASSAFRDRYGYTF
CDR3nt: TGCGCCAGCAGCGCTTTCCGGGACAGATATGGCTACACCTTC

j_gene: TRBJ2-7
v_gene: TRBV7-2
d_gene: .
abundance: once
CDR3aa: CASSLMRTPYEQYF
CDR3nt: TGTGCCAGCAGCTTGATGCGGACTCCCTACGAGCAGTACTTC

j_gene: TRBJ2-7
v_gene: TRBV5-4
d_gene: .
abundance: .
CDR3aa: CASSLARGPLKKQYF
CDR3nt: TGTGCCAGCAGCTTGGCCCGGGGCCCTCTTAAGAAGCAGTACTTC

j_gene: TRBJ1-1
v_gene: TRBV5-1
d_gene: .
abundance: .
CDR3aa: CASSELQGNTEAFF
CDR3nt: TGCGCCAGCAGCGAACTACAGGGAAACACTGAAGCTTTCTTT

j_gene: TRBJ1-6
v_gene: TRBV28
d_gene: .
abundance: .
CDR3aa: CASYNPRSSYNSPLHF
CDR3nt: TGTGCCAGCTACAATCCCCGTAGCTCCTATAATTCACCCCTCCACTTT

j_gene: TRBJ2-2
v_gene: TRBV2
d_gene: .
abundance: .
CDR3aa: CASADQTNTGELFF
CDR3nt: TGTGCCAGCGCGGACCAAACGAACACCGGGGAGCTGTTTTTT

j_gene: TRBJ2-7
v_gene: TRBV5-4
d_gene: TRBD2
abundance: once
CDR3aa: CASSLGRGTTLTYEQYF
CDR3nt: TGTGCCAGCAGCTTGGGGCGGGGGACTACCCTGACCTACGAGCAGTACTTC

j_gene: TRBJ1-1
v_gene: TRBV7-9
d_gene: .
abundance: .
CDR3aa: CASSSPTGMLGRTEAFF
CDR3nt: TGTGCCAGCAGCTCGCCAACAGGGATGTTGGGGCGGACTGAAGCTTTCTTT

j_gene: TRBJ1-1
v_gene: TRBV18
d_gene: .
abundance: .
CDR3aa: CASSPTRVEGPEAFF
CDR3nt: TGTGCCAGCTCACCAACACGGGTAGAAGGACCTGAAGCTTTCTTT

j_gene: TRBJ2-2
v_gene: TRBV6-5
d_gene: .
abundance: .
CDR3aa: CASSYGGPTGELFF
CDR3nt: TGTGCCAGCAGTTATGGGGGGCCCACCGGGGAGCTGTTTTTT

j_gene: TRBJ1-4
v_gene: TRBV5-1
d_gene: .
abundance: .
CDR3aa: CASSLGGTNEKLFF
CDR3nt: TGCGCCAGCAGCTTGGGTGGGACTAATGAAAAACTGTTTTTT

j_gene: TRBJ1-3
v_gene: TRBV29-1
d_gene: TRBD1
abundance: .
CDR3aa: CSALRTGSGNTIYF
CDR3nt: TGCAGCGCCCTGAGGACAGGCTCTGGAAACACCATATATTTT

j_gene: TRBJ1-2
v_gene: TRBV25-1
d_gene: .
abundance: .
CDR3aa: CASSEAYYGYTF
CDR3nt: TGTGCCAGCAGTGAGGCTTACTATGGCTACACCTTC

j_gene: TRBJ1-2
v_gene: TRBV6-5
d_gene: TRBD1
abundance: few
CDR3aa: CASTYAGTVRGGYTF
CDR3nt: TGTGCCAGCACCTACGCGGGGACAGTTAGAGGTGGCTACACCTTC

j_gene: TRBJ2-7
v_gene: TRBV7-2
d_gene: .
abundance: .
CDR3aa: CASSVGESSYEQYF
CDR3nt: TGTGCCAGCAGCGTAGGGGAGAGCTCCTACGAGCAGTACTTC

j_gene: TRBJ2-1
v_gene: TRBV6-5
d_gene: .
abundance: .
CDR3aa: CASSFARLVEREQFF
CDR3nt: TGTGCCAGCAGTTTCGCTCGACTAGTGGAACGTGAGCAGTTCTTC

j_gene: TRBJ1-6
v_gene: TRBV2
d_gene: .
abundance: .
CDR3aa: CASSGEGVNSPLHF
CDR3nt: TGTGCCAGCAGTGGAGAGGGAGTTAATTCACCCCTCCACTTT

j_gene: TRBJ2-2
v_gene: TRBV11-2
d_gene: .
abundance: few
CDR3aa: CASSLVGRATGELFF
CDR3nt: TGTGCCAGCAGCTTAGTCGGTCGGGCCACCGGGGAGCTGTTTTTT

j_gene: TRBJ1-2
v_gene: TRBV7-9
d_gene: .
abundance: .
CDR3aa: CASSFSHGYTF
CDR3nt: TGTGCCAGCAGCTTCAGTCATGGCTACACCTTC

j_gene: TRBJ2-1
v_gene: TRBV5-1
d_gene: TRBD1
abundance: .
CDR3aa: CASSVDRVGNEQFF
CDR3nt: TGCGCCAGCAGCGTGGACAGGGTCGGCAATGAGCAGTTCTTC

j_gene: TRBJ1-3
v_gene: TRBV7-2
d_gene: .
abundance: .
CDR3aa: CASSANSGNTIYF
CDR3nt: TGTGCCAGCAGCGCAAATTCTGGAAACACCATATATTTT

j_gene: TRBJ2-1
v_gene: TRBV9
d_gene: TRBD2
abundance: .
CDR3aa: CASSVGASGGYNEQFF
CDR3nt: TGTGCCAGCAGCGTAGGGGCTAGCGGGGGGTACAATGAGCAGTTCTTC

j_gene: TRBJ2-5
v_gene: TRBV7-2
d_gene: .
abundance: .
CDR3aa: CASSLGGIGETQYF
CDR3nt: TGTGCCAGCAGCTTAGGAGGCATAGGAGAGACCCAGTACTTC

j_gene: TRBJ2-6
v_gene: TRBV5-5
d_gene: .
abundance: .
CDR3aa: CASSLGRRAANVLTF
CDR3nt: TGTGCCAGCAGCTTGGGACGGCGGGCGGCCAACGTCCTGACTTTC

j_gene: TRBJ2-7
v_gene: TRBV28
d_gene: TRBD1
abundance: once
CDR3aa: CASSLPMTGVEQYF
CDR3nt: TGTGCCAGCAGTTTACCTATGACAGGGGTCGAGCAGTACTTC

j_gene: TRBJ1-5
v_gene: TRBV6-5
d_gene: TRBD1
abundance: once
CDR3aa: CASSYSDRENQPQHF
CDR3nt: TGTGCCAGCAGCTATTCTGACAGGGAGAATCAGCCCCAGCATTTT

j_gene: TRBJ1-2
v_gene: TRBV20-1
d_gene: .
abundance: few
CDR3aa: CSARGRGYTF
CDR3nt: TGCAGTGCTAGAGGACGGGGCTACACCTTC

j_gene: TRBJ2-7
v_gene: TRBV30
d_gene: .
abundance: .
CDR3aa: CAWSVGGAREQYF
CDR3nt: TGTGCCTGGAGTGTAGGCGGGGCAAGGGAGCAGTACTTC

j_gene: TRBJ2-3
v_gene: TRBV5-1
d_gene: .
abundance: .
CDR3aa: CASSLQGETDTQYF
CDR3nt: TGCGCCAGCAGCTTACAGGGCGAGACAGATACGCAGTATTTT

j_gene: TRBJ2-1
v_gene: TRBV9
d_gene: TRBD1
abundance: medium-sized
CDR3aa: CASSPLTGGRNNEQFF
CDR3nt: TGTGCCAGCAGCCCCCTGACAGGGGGCAGGAACAATGAGCAGTTCTTC

j_gene: TRBJ2-7
v_gene: TRBV5-1
d_gene: .
abundance: once
CDR3aa: CASSLAGVGEQYF
CDR3nt: TGCGCCAGCAGCTTGGCCGGGGTTGGCGAGCAGTACTTC

j_gene: TRBJ2-3
v_gene: TRBV18
d_gene: .
abundance: .
CDR3aa: CASTGGTDTQYF
CDR3nt: TGTGCCAGCACGGGGGGCACAGATACGCAGTATTTT

j_gene: TRBJ2-3
v_gene: TRBV28
d_gene: .
abundance: .
CDR3aa: CASSFPGFGDTQYF
CDR3nt: TGTGCCAGCAGTTTTCCGGGATTCGGGGATACGCAGTATTTT

j_gene: TRBJ2-5
v_gene: TRBV5-4
d_gene: TRBD2
abundance: .
CDR3aa: CASSLGGSRETQYF
CDR3nt: TGTGCCAGCAGCCTCGGGGGGTCACGCGAGACCCAGTACTTC